This is a list of T cell receptor beta chains from one sample in a study of vaccination effects on CD4 cells after COVID-19. Only in-frame clones appear in the TCRdb table, and some are missing; sequencing was by immunoSEQ multiplex PCR. The sample holds tens of thousands of clones; more than 65% are singletons and the top ten take roughly 10%. Antigens of these TCRs are unknown. Sequences were derived from CD4+ T cells from PBMCs cultured with HCoV-NL63 spike peptides, sampled after COVID-19 vaccination. The receptors shown here come from a human donor who received a COVID-19 vaccine. The CDR3 runs from the conserved cysteine through the conserved F or W. The D gene is left open where the match is weak. Only some rows state a clone size, as once, few, many or a class for expanded clones.

D gene: NA
V gene: TRBV13
clone size: NA
J gene: TRBJ1-1
CDR3 protein: CASSLFLSGGGTEAFF
CDR3 DNA: TGTGCCAGCAGCTTATTCTTAAGTGGGGGGGGCACTGAAGCTTTCTTT

D gene: TRBD1
V gene: TRBV4-1
clone size: NA
J gene: TRBJ1-5
CDR3 protein: CASSQWDRTQPQHF
CDR3 DNA: TGCGCCAGCAGCCAATGGGACAGAACTCAGCCCCAGCATTTT

D gene: NA
V gene: TRBV10-3
clone size: NA
J gene: TRBJ1-1
CDR3 protein: CATRAQNTEAFF
CDR3 DNA: TGTGCCACCAGGGCGCAGAACACTGAAGCTTTCTTT

D gene: TRBD1
V gene: TRBV3-1/TRBV3-2
clone size: NA
J gene: TRBJ1-6
CDR3 protein: CASSRTGLRSPLHF
CDR3 DNA: TGTGCCAGCAGCCGGACAGGGCTTCGATCACCCCTCCACTTT

D gene: NA
V gene: TRBV2
clone size: NA
J gene: TRBJ1-1
CDR3 protein: CASSDPGTEAFF
CDR3 DNA: TGTGCCAGCAGTGATCCGGGGACTGAAGCTTTCTTT

D gene: TRBD1
V gene: TRBV2
clone size: NA
J gene: TRBJ1-5
CDR3 protein: CASSSGQGNQPQHF
CDR3 DNA: TGTGCCAGCAGCTCGGGACAGGGGAATCAGCCCCAGCATTTT

D gene: TRBD1
V gene: TRBV27
clone size: medium-sized
J gene: TRBJ2-7
CDR3 protein: CASSQKGTGVRDYEQYF
CDR3 DNA: TGTGCCAGCAGCCAAAAGGGGACAGGGGTTCGGGACTACGAGCAGTACTTC

D gene: NA
V gene: TRBV12-3/TRBV12-4
clone size: NA
J gene: TRBJ1-2
CDR3 protein: CASSLATGLGYTF
CDR3 DNA: TGTGCCAGCAGTTTGGCTACAGGGTTGGGCTACACCTTC

D gene: TRBD1
V gene: TRBV19
clone size: NA
J gene: TRBJ2-5
CDR3 protein: CASNMGTGRVKTQYF
CDR3 DNA: TGTGCCAGTAATATGGGGACAGGGAGGGTAAAGACCCAGTACTTC

D gene: TRBD1
V gene: TRBV3-1/TRBV3-2
clone size: once
J gene: TRBJ1-2
CDR3 protein: CASSQEGGNGYTF
CDR3 DNA: TGTGCCAGCAGCCAAGAAGGGGGCAATGGCTACACCTTC

D gene: TRBD2
V gene: TRBV7-8
clone size: few
J gene: TRBJ2-7
CDR3 protein: CASRQTPLAGLIDEQYF
CDR3 DNA: TGTGCCAGCAGGCAAACCCCGCTAGCGGGACTTATAGACGAGCAGTACTTC

D gene: TRBD2
V gene: TRBV6-5
clone size: NA
J gene: TRBJ2-3
CDR3 protein: CASSYPKRGGTDTQYF
CDR3 DNA: TGTGCCAGCAGTTACCCAAAGCGGGGGGGCACAGATACGCAGTATTTT

D gene: NA
V gene: TRBV27
clone size: NA
J gene: TRBJ1-4
CDR3 protein: CASKTRDFEKLFF
CDR3 DNA: TGTGCCAGTAAAACCCGGGACTTTGAAAAACTGTTTTTT

D gene: NA
V gene: TRBV5-4
clone size: NA
J gene: TRBJ2-7
CDR3 protein: CASSRDRQSEQYF
CDR3 DNA: TGTGCCAGCAGCCGAGACAGGCAGTCCGAGCAGTACTTC

D gene: NA
V gene: TRBV3-1/TRBV3-2
clone size: few
J gene: TRBJ2-1
CDR3 protein: CASSQNGGGEQFF
CDR3 DNA: TGTGCCAGCAGCCAGAATGGCGGCGGGGAGCAGTTCTTC

D gene: NA
V gene: TRBV10-3
clone size: NA
J gene: TRBJ1-1
CDR3 protein: CAIGNKAPSTEAFF
CDR3 DNA: TGTGCCATCGGAAACAAGGCCCCGAGCACTGAAGCTTTCTTT

D gene: NA
V gene: TRBV7-7
clone size: once
J gene: TRBJ2-3
CDR3 protein: CASSLALASTDTQYF
CDR3 DNA: TGTGCCAGCAGCTTAGCGCTAGCTAGCACAGATACGCAGTATTTT

D gene: NA
V gene: TRBV6-4
clone size: NA
J gene: TRBJ1-2
CDR3 protein: CASSETGNYGYTF
CDR3 DNA: TGTGCCAGCAGTGAAACAGGGAACTATGGCTACACCTTC

D gene: NA
V gene: TRBV2
clone size: NA
J gene: TRBJ2-7
CDR3 protein: CASSATSYEQYF
CDR3 DNA: TGTGCCAGCAGTGCCACCTCCTACGAGCAGTACTTC

D gene: NA
V gene: TRBV7-9
clone size: NA
J gene: TRBJ1-1
CDR3 protein: CASSLAITGTKF
CDR3 DNA: TGTGCCAGCAGCTTAGCGATTACAGGGACGAAATTT

D gene: NA
V gene: TRBV19
clone size: few
J gene: TRBJ1-2
CDR3 protein: CASSIHGYGYTF
CDR3 DNA: TGTGCCAGTAGTATTCACGGGTATGGCTACACCTTC

D gene: NA
V gene: TRBV6-1
clone size: NA
J gene: TRBJ1-2
CDR3 protein: CASSDIGAGYTF
CDR3 DNA: TGTGCCAGCAGTGATATCGGGGCCGGCTACACCTTC

D gene: NA
V gene: TRBV7-9
clone size: few
J gene: TRBJ2-7
CDR3 protein: CASSLAESSYEQYF
CDR3 DNA: TGTGCCAGCAGCTTAGCGGAAAGCTCCTACGAGCAGTACTTC